This T cell receptor (beta chain) was captured in a study of glioma-infiltrating T cells (dated by TCRdb to the mid-2010s). About the investigation overall: Glioma tissue, non-neoplastic brain tissue and matched peripheral blood mononuclear cells were used as sources from which TCR alpha- and beta-chain repertoires were sequenced. To gauge divergence between tissue and blood T-cell populations, every tissue-infiltrating repertoire was compared against the peripheral blood repertoire from the same patient. Three low-grade glioma patients, roughly eight primary glioblastoma patients, and three non-glioma patients who contributed non-neoplastic brain tissue made up the paired cohort. General conclusions and limits of the study: Very few CDR3 sequences were shared between tissue and blood, attributed to high CDR3 diversity and limited sampling. Group comparisons rested on small numbers: three non-neoplastic, three low-grade glioma and several glioblastoma patients. VJ-independent divergence between tissue and blood was found to be below expectation in non-neoplastic patients but above expectation in all gliomas, particularly low-grade gliomas.

CDR1 SQVTM and CDR2 ANQGSEA were looked up in the germline V gene. After removal of 6 bases from V and 3 bases from J, the junction retains 3 bases not matched to a gene. From the cysteine through the phenylalanine, the CDR3 covers 13 amino acids. Of the read, only the CDR3 DNA is kept; its 39 bases are in frame from base 1. The iRepertoire nested amplicon-rescue multiplex PCR (arm-PCR) platform was used to amplify TCR alpha and beta CDR3 regions from RNA. For one-step reverse transcription and amplification, 100-400 ng of tissue mRNA or PBMC total RNA was used as input. Following bead purification, Illumina adapters were added by a secondary multiplex PCR, and libraries between 200 and 400 bp were gel-purified. The libraries contained internal 6-nucleotide barcodes that were used for demultiplexing. The libraries were sequenced on an Illumina MiSeq using 2x220 or 2x250 nucleotide paired-end reads. As for the original processing: Paired reads were merged with FLASH 1.2.11 and aligned to the GRCh37 human genome with BWA-MEM before extracting TRA and TRB reads. For V and J assignment, an IMGT-derived reference of cassette sequences and CDR3 motifs that included pseudogenes was used. Three-frame translation of reads was performed, and productive CDR3s were defined as those with a C...FGXG motif and no stop codons. Clonotypes were defined as unique combinations of V-J cassette pair and CDR3 amino acid sequence. Reads were filtered by Hamming distance, with the threshold set by the sequence error rate of each sample in mapped regions. TCRdb reran the public reads through fastp at Q25 and MiXCR, keeping productive beta chains. Each CDR3 protein gets just one entry, which takes the most common genes and DNA from the rows behind it. TCRdb assigned the V and J calls; the authors' analysis was not used. The sample includes 95,000 to 110,000 distinct CDR3 sequences, with under 30% observed a single time. The ten largest clones take up around 40% of the sample.

This clonotype has a handful of counts. Its antigen is still unknown. The sample holds no much larger clone one base away, and base qualities are not on file. The sequence was obtained from a human donor with low-grade glioma or glioblastoma, undergoing nonglioma brain surgery, or in good health (not recorded which). Sequencing was carried out using glioma tissue, nonneoplastic brain tissue, or PBMCs (not recorded which). The rearrangement joined TRBV29-1 to TRBJ2-2, with 8 central nucleotides matching TRBD2. DNA sequence: TGCAGCGTGACGGGGGGGTACACCGGGGAGCTGTTTTTT. Translation gives CSVTGGYTGELFF.